This T cell receptor beta chain was recorded in a study of shared clonotypes between healthy human individuals. Study-level information: Each donor's CD4 naive and CD4 memory cells filled three plates apiece, CD8 naive two, and CD8 memory one. Points from the study as a whole: Among donors, clonotype sharing was expected to be affected by sequencing depth. Sharing across four donors was seen in 4% to 6.5% of naive CD4 clonotypes.

Genomic DNA per cell subset filled all wells of several immunoSEQ plates. Profiling relied on immunoSEQ multiplex PCR, and the TCRdb table lists in-frame clones only, not all of them. The sample consists of roughly 500,000 clones, around 95% of them appearing once. The CDR3 runs 16 residues. Germline CDR1 and CDR2: SGHKS and YYEKEE (reference sequence). The trim removed 4 bases at V and 3 bases at J, leaving 9 bases unmatched. A remark on this clone: What it binds is unknown.

The receptor was derived from a woman aged 25 to 39 in good health. V gene TRBV5-5 combines with J gene TRBJ1-4, with 7 bases fitting TRBD1. Material for sequencing was naive CD4+ T cells sorted from blood. The subset: CD45RA+ positively selected. The CDR3 nucleotides read TGTGCCAGCAGCACCGCCGCCGGGACAGCTAATGAAAAACTGTTTTTT. It specifies CASSTAAGTANEKLFF. The full variable domain, rest sourced from reference TRBV5-5 and TRBJ1-4, is DAGVTQSPTHLIKTRGQQVTLRCSPISGHKSVSWYQQVLGQGPQFIFQYYEKEERGRGNFPDRFSARQFPNYSSELNVNALLLGDSALYLCASSTAAGTANEKLFFGSGTQLSVL.